Listed below are T cell receptor beta chains from one sample, sequenced in a study of CD8+ T cells in alopecia areata. Sequencing was performed with immunoSEQ multiplex PCR; in TCRdb, only in-frame clones are kept and a portion is missing. The data hold more than 9,000 clones, with 50% to 70% observed a single time. Sequences were obtained from skin. These receptors all come from a human donor with alopecia areata. Both conserved end residues are part of each CDR3. The D gene is left open where the match is weak. Only some rows state a clone size, as once, few, many or a class for expanded clones.

j_call: TRBJ2-7; v_call: TRBV19; clone_size: NA; d_call: TRBD2; cdr3_nt: TGTGCCAGTAGTGCAAGCCCGGGACTAGCGGGAGCGGGCGAGCAGTACTTC; cdr3_aa: CASSASPGLAGAGEQYF
j_call: TRBJ2-1; v_call: TRBV4-2; clone_size: NA; d_call: NA; cdr3_nt: TGTGCCAGCAGCCAAGCGGCGGGCTATGAGCAGTTCTTC; cdr3_aa: CASSQAAGYEQFF
j_call: TRBJ2-2; v_call: TRBV7-9; clone_size: NA; d_call: TRBD1; cdr3_nt: TGTGCCAGCAGCTGGACAGGGTGGACCGGGGAGCTGTTTTTT; cdr3_aa: CASSWTGWTGELFF
j_call: TRBJ2-3; v_call: TRBV6-5; clone_size: few; d_call: TRBD2; cdr3_nt: TGTGCCAGCAGACTAGCGGGGGACCAAAATACGCAGTATTTT; cdr3_aa: CASRLAGDQNTQYF
j_call: TRBJ1-1; v_call: TRBV5-1; clone_size: NA; d_call: NA; cdr3_nt: TGCGCCAGCAGCCCCACGGGGGGGGTCCCTGAAGCTTTCTTT; cdr3_aa: CASSPTGGVPEAFF
j_call: TRBJ2-1; v_call: TRBV5-1; clone_size: NA; d_call: NA; cdr3_nt: TGCGCCAGCAGCCCTTCCGAGACTCGGGGCGAGCAGTTCTTC; cdr3_aa: CASSPSETRGEQFF
j_call: TRBJ1-1; v_call: TRBV5-4; clone_size: NA; d_call: NA; cdr3_nt: TGTGCCAGCAGCTCCAAGACAGTGAAGACTGAAGCTTTCTTT; cdr3_aa: CASSSKTVKTEAFF
j_call: TRBJ1-6; v_call: TRBV2; clone_size: NA; d_call: TRBD1; cdr3_nt: TGTGCCAGCAACCCGGGACAGGGACTTTCACCCCTCCACTTT; cdr3_aa: CASNPGQGLSPLHF
j_call: TRBJ2-1; v_call: TRBV19; clone_size: NA; d_call: TRBD2; cdr3_nt: TGTGCCAGTAGTACAAGGACTAGCGGGAGTGGAGAGCAGTTCTTC; cdr3_aa: CASSTRTSGSGEQFF
j_call: TRBJ1-1; v_call: TRBV29-1; clone_size: few; d_call: NA; cdr3_nt: TGCAGCGTTGAAGTAGCCAGGAACACTGAAGCTTTCTTT; cdr3_aa: CSVEVARNTEAFF
j_call: TRBJ1-3; v_call: TRBV28; clone_size: once; d_call: TRBD1; cdr3_nt: TGTGCCACCCGGACAGGGAACCCTGGAAACACCATATATTTT; cdr3_aa: CATRTGNPGNTIYF
j_call: TRBJ2-7; v_call: TRBV10-3; clone_size: few; d_call: TRBD1; cdr3_nt: TGTGCCATCACCCCGGGACAGGGGAACTCTTACGAGCAGTACTTC; cdr3_aa: CAITPGQGNSYEQYF
j_call: TRBJ2-3; v_call: TRBV2; clone_size: NA; d_call: TRBD2; cdr3_nt: TGTGCCAGCAGCGCCGGGACTAGCGGAGCTCTAGATACGCAGTATTTT; cdr3_aa: CASSAGTSGALDTQYF
j_call: TRBJ2-7; v_call: TRBV12-5; clone_size: NA; d_call: NA; cdr3_nt: TGTGCTAGTGGCACAGGGTACGAGCAGTACTTC; cdr3_aa: CASGTGYEQYF
j_call: TRBJ1-1; v_call: TRBV7-8; clone_size: NA; d_call: NA; cdr3_nt: TGTGCCAGCAGTCAGTCCAGGCTAAAGGCTTTCTTT; cdr3_aa: CASSQSRLKAFF
j_call: TRBJ2-7; v_call: TRBV7-2; clone_size: few; d_call: NA; cdr3_nt: TGTGCCAGCAGCTTAGGGGGACTTTTGTACGAGCAGTACTTC; cdr3_aa: CASSLGGLLYEQYF
j_call: TRBJ2-1; v_call: TRBV18; clone_size: NA; d_call: TRBD1; cdr3_nt: TGTGCCAGCTCACTAACAGGGGATGAGCAGTTCTTC; cdr3_aa: CASSLTGDEQFF